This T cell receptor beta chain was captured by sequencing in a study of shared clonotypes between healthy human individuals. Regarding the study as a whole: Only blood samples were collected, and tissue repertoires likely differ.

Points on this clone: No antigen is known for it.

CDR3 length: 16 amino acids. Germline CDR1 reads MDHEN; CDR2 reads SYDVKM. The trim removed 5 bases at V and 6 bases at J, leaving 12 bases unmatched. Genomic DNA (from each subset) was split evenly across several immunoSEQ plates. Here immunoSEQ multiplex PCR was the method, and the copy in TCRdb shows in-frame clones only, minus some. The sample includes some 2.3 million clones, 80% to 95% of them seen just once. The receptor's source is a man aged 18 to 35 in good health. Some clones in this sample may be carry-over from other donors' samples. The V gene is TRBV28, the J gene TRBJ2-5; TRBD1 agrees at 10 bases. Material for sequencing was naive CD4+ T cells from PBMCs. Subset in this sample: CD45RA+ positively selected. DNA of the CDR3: TGTGCCAGCAGTCCATGGGGGACAGGGGAGAGAAAGACCCAGTACTTC. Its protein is CASSPWGTGERKTQYF.